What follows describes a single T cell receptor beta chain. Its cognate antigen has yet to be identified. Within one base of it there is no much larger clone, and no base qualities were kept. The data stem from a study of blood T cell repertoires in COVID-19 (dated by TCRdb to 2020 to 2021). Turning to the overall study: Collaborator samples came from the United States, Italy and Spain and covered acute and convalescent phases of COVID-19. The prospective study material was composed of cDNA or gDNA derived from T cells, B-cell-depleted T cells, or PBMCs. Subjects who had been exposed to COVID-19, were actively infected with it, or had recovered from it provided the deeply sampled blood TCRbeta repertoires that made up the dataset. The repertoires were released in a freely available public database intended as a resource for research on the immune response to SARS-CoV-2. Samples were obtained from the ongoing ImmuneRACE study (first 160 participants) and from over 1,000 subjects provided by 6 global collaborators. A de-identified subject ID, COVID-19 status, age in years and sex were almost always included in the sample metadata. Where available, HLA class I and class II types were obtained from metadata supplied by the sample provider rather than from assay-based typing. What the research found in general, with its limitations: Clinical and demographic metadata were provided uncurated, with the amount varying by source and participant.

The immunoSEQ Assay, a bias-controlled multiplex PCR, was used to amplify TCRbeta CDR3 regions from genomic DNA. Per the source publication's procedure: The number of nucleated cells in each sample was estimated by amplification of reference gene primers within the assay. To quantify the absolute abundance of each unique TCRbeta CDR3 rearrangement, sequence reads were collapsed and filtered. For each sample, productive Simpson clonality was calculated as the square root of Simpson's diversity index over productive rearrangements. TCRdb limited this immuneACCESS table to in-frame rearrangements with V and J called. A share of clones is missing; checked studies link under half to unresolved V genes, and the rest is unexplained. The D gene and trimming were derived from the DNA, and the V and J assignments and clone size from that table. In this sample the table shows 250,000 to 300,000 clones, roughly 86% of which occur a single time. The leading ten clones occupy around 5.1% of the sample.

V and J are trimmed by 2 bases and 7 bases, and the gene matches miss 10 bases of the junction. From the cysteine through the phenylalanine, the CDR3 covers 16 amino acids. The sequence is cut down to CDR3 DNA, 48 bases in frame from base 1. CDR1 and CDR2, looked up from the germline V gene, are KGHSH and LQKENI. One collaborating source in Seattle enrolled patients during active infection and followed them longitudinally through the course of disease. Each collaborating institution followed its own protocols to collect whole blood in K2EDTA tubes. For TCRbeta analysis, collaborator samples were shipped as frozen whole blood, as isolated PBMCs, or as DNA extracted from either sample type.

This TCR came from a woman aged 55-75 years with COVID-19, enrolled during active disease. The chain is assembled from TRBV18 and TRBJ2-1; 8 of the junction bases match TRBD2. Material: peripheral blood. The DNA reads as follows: TGTGCCAGCTCACCATGGTCAGCGGGAGAGGGGAATGAGCAGTTCTTC. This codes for CASSPWSAGEGNEQFF.